The 28 T cell receptor beta chains given below trace back to one sample, sequenced in a study of OX40 agonist ivuxolimab in advanced cancers. This table comes from immunoSEQ multiplex PCR, and its TCRdb copy is limited to in-frame clones, with some not included. This sample has approximately 70,000 clones, with 70% to 90% found just once. This specimen was CD4+ or CD8+ T cells sorted from blood, taken in a trial of the OX40 agonist ivuxolimab. The receptors were gathered from an adult with an advanced solid tumor such as melanoma, head and neck, liver or kidney cancer.

The chain joins TRBV6-5 to TRBJ2-3; no definite D call. V was trimmed by 6 bases and J by 4 bases, leaving 11 bases between them. The V gene's germline CDR1 is MNHEY and CDR2 SVGAGI. The CDR3 covers 13 residues. The CDR3 bases are TGTGCCAGCAGGCGAAGCAATGCAGATACGCAGTATTTT. Translated: CASRRSNADTQYF.

The sample holds one count of this clone. The rearrangement links TRBV7-2 to TRBJ2-1; D unresolved. This CDR3 comprises 13 residues. V dropped 5 bases and J dropped 3 bases, with 8 bases sitting between them. Germline lookup yields CDR1 SGHTA and CDR2 FQGNSA. The CDR3 nucleotides read TGTGCCAGCAGCCACGAAGTCTACAATGAGCAGTTCTTC. This translates into CASSHEVYNEQFF.

This chain uses TRBV10-2 with TRBJ2-7, with TRBD2 matching 11 bases. Germline trimming cut 10 bases from V and 7 bases from J; bases unmatched to any gene: 9. Germline CDR1 WSHSY, CDR2 SAAADI. The CDR3 covers 13 residues. The CDR3 region is CATWGLAAGEQYF. The CDR3 DNA follows: TGCGCCACCTGGGGACTAGCGGCGGGGGAGCAGTACTTC.

This chain joins TRBV5-1 and TRBJ2-1; 13 bases line up with TRBD2. The ends lost 0 bases at V and 8 bases at J; junction bases unmatched: 5. Germline V gene lookup returns CDR1 SGHRS and CDR2 YFSETQ. The CDR3 is 16 residues long. CDR3 nucleotide sequence: TGCGCCAGCAGCTTGGACGGACTAGCGGGAGTCGATGAGCAGTTCTTC. Translated, it gives CASSLDGLAGVDEQFF.

The chain links TRBV6-5 to TRBJ1-1; D possibly corresponds to TRBD1 (5 bases). The length of the CDR3 is 12 residues. From germline, CDR1 is MNHEY and CDR2 SVGAGI. V was trimmed by 2 bases and J by 6 bases, leaving 7 bases between them. The CDR3 sequence: CASSYGGAEAFF. CDR3 coding DNA: TGTGCCAGCAGTTACGGGGGAGCTGAAGCTTTCTTT.

The chain joins TRBV28 to TRBJ2-5, with D perhaps TRBD2 (6 bases). V shed 3 bases and J shed 2 bases, with 16 bases lying between them. Germline values: CDR1 MDHEN, CDR2 SYDVKM. The CDR3 runs 16 residues. The CDR3 DNA is TGTGCCAGCAGTTTCCTCGGGACTTCGGCACAAGAGACCCAGTACTTC. Translated, it gives CASSFLGTSAQETQYF.

The chain combines TRBV5-4 with TRBJ2-5; D is ambiguous. Germline-derived CDR1 and CDR2 are SGHNT and YYREEE (reference sequence). Trimming removed 0 bases at V and 1 base at J, with 7 bases between. The CDR3 consists of 14 residues. The CDR3 coding sequence is TGTGCCAGCAGCTTGGTCGGGCCCCAAGAGACCCAGTACTTC. It translates to CASSLVGPQETQYF.

This clone was detected a few times. V is TRBV6-5 and J is TRBJ2-1, with D perhaps TRBD2 (6 bases). The germline V gene encodes CDR1 MNHEY and CDR2 SVGAGI. This CDR3 comprises 15 residues. Trimming stripped 7 bases from V and 9 bases from J, with 22 bases between. CDR3 sequence: CASTIGRLGVSEQFF. DNA of the CDR3: TGTGCCAGCACGATTGGGAGACTAGGGGTTTCTGAGCAGTTCTTC.

This chain connects TRBV2 to TRBJ2-1, with 10 bases lining up with TRBD2. V was pared by 3 bases and J by 9 bases, with 8 bases of the junction left unmatched. The germline gives CDR1 SNHLY, CDR2 FYNNEI. The CDR3 spans 15 residues. The CDR3 sequence is CASSEGLAGVVEQFF. In DNA, the CDR3 is TGTGCCAGCAGTGAGGGGCTAGCGGGAGTGGTTGAGCAGTTCTTC. Complete variable domain (other parts from reference TRBV2 and TRBJ2-1): EPEVTQTPSHQVTQMGQEVILRCVPISNHLYFYWYRQILGQKVEFLVSFYNNEISEKSEIFDDQFSVERPDGSNFTLKIRSTKLEDSAMYFCASSEGLAGVVEQFFGPGTRLTVL.

V is TRBV5-4 and J is TRBJ1-2; perhaps TRBD1 as D (5 bases). V was clipped by 4 bases and J by 0 bases, with 10 bases between them. Germline values: CDR1 SGHNT, CDR2 YYREEE (reference sequence). This CDR3 spans 14 amino acids. As DNA, the CDR3 is TGTGCCAGCAGCGTTCCGGGGCCTAACTATGGCTACACCTTC. Translated: CASSVPGPNYGYTF.

The V call is TRBV5-1, the J call TRBJ2-5; 11 bases map to TRBD1. Germline assignment: CDR1 SGHRS and CDR2 YFSETQ. The junction had 3 bases not matched to a gene; V was cut back by 4 bases and J by 1 base. The CDR3 totals 15 residues. For the CDR3, the DNA is TGCGCCAGCAGCGGCGGGACAGGGGGCCAAGAGACCCAGTACTTC. It encodes CASSGGTGGQETQYF.

The J gene is TRBJ2-1, the V gene TRBV15, with 11 bases identical to TRBD2. The V and J ends lost 5 bases and 5 bases, in that order; junction bases with no gene match: 11. Germline CDR1 and CDR2: LNHNV and YYDKDF (reference sequence). CDR3 length: 17 amino acids. CDR3 amino acids: CATSSQRALAGDNEQFF. The CDR3 DNA reads as TGTGCCACCAGCTCCCAGAGAGCACTAGCGGGAGACAATGAGCAGTTCTTC.

The table lists this clone with a count of one. The rearrangement joins TRBV11-2 to TRBJ2-3; 9 nucleotides line up with TRBD2. Per the germline V gene, CDR1 is SGHAT and CDR2 is FQNNGV. The J segment lost 6 bases and the V segment lost 5 bases, leaving 12 bases of the junction unmatched. The CDR3 covers 16 residues. The CDR3 region is CASSPRGREGLDTQYF. The CDR3 DNA is TGTGCCAGCAGCCCCCGTGGGCGGGAGGGCCTGGATACGCAGTATTTT.

The chain couples TRBV6-5 to TRBJ1-4; 10 nucleotides align to TRBD1. The CDR3 consists of 16 residues. The germline V gene has CDR1 MNHEY and CDR2 SVGAGI. Trimming at V came to 2 bases and at J to 6 bases, leaving 6 bases not matched to a gene. The CDR3 loop reads CASSYLRQGAYEKLFF. CDR3 in DNA: TGTGCCAGCAGTTACCTTCGACAGGGGGCCTATGAAAAACTGTTTTTT.

J is TRBJ2-3 and V is TRBV7-2; 8 bases align to TRBD2. Trimming at V came to 2 bases and at J to 0 bases, leaving 13 bases not matched to a gene. The germline V gene encodes CDR1 SGHTA and CDR2 FQGNSA. CDR3 length equals 19 residues. This chain's CDR3 is CASSLRDRLAQSSTDTQYF. DNA for the CDR3: TGTGCCAGCAGCTTACGGGATAGACTAGCGCAGTCTAGCACAGATACGCAGTATTTT.

The chain joins TRBV5-1 to TRBJ2-2, with TRBD2 matching 8 bases. Trimming cost V 4 bases and J 8 bases; bases outside gene matches: 10. This CDR3 comprises 15 residues. Germline V CDR1 and CDR2: SGHRS, YFSETQ. DNA of the CDR3: TGCGCCAGCAGCCCCAGCGGGAGTGAGCGGGGGGAGCTGTTTTTT. Translating gives CASSPSGSERGELFF.

The rearrangement uses TRBV5-1 and TRBJ1-2; 12 bases map to TRBD1. J was trimmed by 7 bases and V by 3 bases; bases with no gene match: 7. The CDR3 spans 15 residues. Germline values: CDR1 SGHRS, CDR2 YFSETQ. The CDR3 DNA sequence: TGCGCCAGCAGCTCCACCGGGACAGGGGGCGCTGGCTACACCTTC. Translating it yields CASSSTGTGGAGYTF.

The chain uses TRBV7-2 and TRBJ2-5; D is unresolved. With the DNA end fitting TRBJ2-7 better, the J assignment may be wrong. The CDR3 is made up of 13 amino acids. Germline V gene lookup returns CDR1 SGHTA and CDR2 FQGNSA. CDR3 DNA: TGTGCCAGCAGATACGACTTTAACTACGAGCAGTACTTC. Its translation is CASRYDFNYEQYF.

The chain carries TRBV6-1 and TRBJ2-5, with 8 bases matching TRBD1. CDR3 length equals 15 residues. Germline V gives CDR1 MNHNS, CDR2 SASEGT. J was trimmed by 3 bases and V by 4 bases; bases with no gene match: 7. CDR3 DNA: TGTGCCAGCAGTGGACCAACAGGGGGAGAAGAGACCCAGTACTTC. Encoded protein: CASSGPTGGEETQYF.

The V gene is TRBV18, the J gene TRBJ1-1; 9 positions match TRBD1. Per germline, CDR1 KGHSH and CDR2 LQKENI. V lost 1 base and J lost 5; bases outside the gene matches: 5. The CDR3 loop spans 15 amino acids. The CDR3 is CASSPQNRGLTEAFF. For the CDR3, the DNA is TGTGCCAGCTCACCACAGAACAGGGGGCTGACTGAAGCTTTCTTT.

This clone was observed a handful of times. The rearrangement links TRBV10-3 to TRBJ1-2, with a tentative D call TRBD1 (5 bases). V lost 7 bases to trimming and J lost 4 bases, with 10 bases between them. The CDR3 loop spans 12 amino acids. The germline gives CDR1 ENHRY, CDR2 SYGVKD. CDR3 sequence reads: CAITDSFYGYTF. The CDR3 DNA sequence: TGTGCCATCACTGACAGTTTCTATGGCTACACCTTC.

The V gene is TRBV7-9, the J gene TRBJ1-3; D not resolved. The V gene's germline CDR1 is SEHNR and CDR2 FQNEAQ (reference sequence). The ends were cut back, 4 bases at V and 2 bases at J, with 6 bases in the middle. The CDR3 runs 13 residues. The CDR3 DNA follows: TGTGCCAGCAGCTGGACGGCTGGAAACACCATATATTTT. Its protein is CASSWTAGNTIYF.

This clone was observed a handful of times. V usage is TRBV7-2 and J usage is TRBJ1-2; no firm D call. CDR1 is SGHTA, CDR2 FQGNSA, per germline. The CDR3 length is 14 residues. Deletions cut 0 bases from V and 3 bases from J, with 8 bases between. The CDR3 protein is CASSLAYLYYGYTF. For the CDR3, the DNA is TGTGCCAGCAGCTTAGCTTACCTCTACTATGGCTACACCTTC.

The chain employs TRBV11-2 and TRBJ1-1; 8 positions agree with TRBD1. Germline CDR1 is SGHAT and CDR2 is FQNNGV. This CDR3 spans 12 amino acids. V lost 5 bases to trimming and J lost 4 bases; unmatched junction nucleotides: 0. In DNA, the CDR3 is TGTGCCAGCAGCGACAGGGGCACTGAAGCTTTCTTT. The encoded protein is CASSDRGTEAFF.

This clone has just a few counts. The J gene is TRBJ1-5, the V gene TRBV2; 7 nucleotides line up with TRBD1. Germline V gives CDR1 SNHLY, CDR2 FYNNEI. With 3 bases clipped from V and 4 bases from J, the junction kept 9 bases outside the gene matches. The CDR3 is 16 amino acids. The CDR3 region has the DNA TGTGCCAGCAGTGACGTAGGGGGCTGGGGTAATCAGCCCCAGCATTTT. This encodes CASSDVGGWGNQPQHF.

V gene TRBV10-2 combines with J gene TRBJ2-5, with D maybe TRBD1 (6 bases). This CDR3 is 14 amino acids long. The V end was cut by 2 bases, the J end by 6 bases, with 13 bases between. Germline values: CDR1 WSHSY, CDR2 SAAADI. CDR3 bases: TGCGCCAGCAGTGAGACAGGGCTGAGGCAGACCCAGTACTTC. Protein: CASSETGLRQTQYF.

V and J are TRBV25-1 and TRBJ1-1; 9 bases map to TRBD1. CDR3 length: 14 amino acids. Germline lookup yields CDR1 MGHDK and CDR2 SYGVNS. Losses at the gene ends were 2 bases for V and 3 bases for J; bases not matched to a gene: 1. The CDR3 bases are TGTGCCAGCAGTGAAACAGGGGGCTACACTGAAGCTTTCTTT. Its translation is CASSETGGYTEAFF.

The chain uses TRBV6-5 and TRBJ2-2; perhaps TRBD2 as D (6 bases). Trimming took off 10 bases at V and 6 bases at J, with 12 bases between the two ends. Per the germline V gene, CDR1 is MNHEY and CDR2 is SVGAGI. The CDR3 is made up of 12 amino acids. The CDR3 loop reads CATGGSPGELFF. DNA for the CDR3: TGTGCCACCGGGGGTTCCCCCGGGGAGCTGTTTTTT.